The 28 T cell receptor beta chains listed next were all sequenced from one sample in a study of blood T cell repertoires in COVID-19. The repertoire was sequenced with immunoSEQ multiplex PCR; TCRdb's copy has only in-frame clones and lacks some. Altogether about 140,000 clones are present, 86% being singletons, with the ten largest covering about 8%. The sequencing sample was made of peripheral blood. The source of these receptors is a woman aged 55-69 years with acute or convalescent COVID-19.

The V and J genes are TRBV4-2 and TRBJ1-1; unclear D gene. CDR1 LGHNA and CDR2 YNFKEQ come from the germline V gene. Deletions cut 1 base from V and 7 bases from J, with 13 bases between. This CDR3 has 14 amino acids. This CDR3 reads CASSQAGPGYEAFF. The CDR3 bases are TGTGCCAGCAGCCAAGCCGGCCCGGGGTATGAAGCTTTCTTT.

The chain links TRBV4-3 to TRBJ1-2, with 7 positions matching TRBD1. Germline V gene data show CDR1 as LGHNA and CDR2 as YSLEER. The J segment lost 2 bases and the V segment lost 4 bases, leaving 1 base of the junction unmatched. The CDR3 has 13 amino acids. The CDR3 bases are TGCGCCAGCAGCCCGACAGGGAACTATGGCTACACCTTC. Residues: CASSPTGNYGYTF.

The chain employs TRBV19 and TRBJ2-2; the match to TRBD2 covers 12 bases. V dropped 6 bases and J dropped 6; count of bases not matched to a gene: 14. CDR3 length: 18 residues. Germline lookup yields CDR1 LNHDA and CDR2 SQIVND (reference sequence). Here the CDR3 reads CASRRTSGAQLSPGELFF. The CDR3 DNA reads as TGTGCCAGTAGGCGGACTAGCGGGGCCCAACTTTCCCCCGGGGAGCTGTTTTTT.

This rearrangement joins TRBV7-2 to TRBJ2-3; 10 nucleotides align to TRBD2. J lost 4 bases, V lost 3 bases, and 7 bases had no gene match. The CDR3 runs 16 residues. CDR1 and CDR2 (germline): SGHTA, FQGNSA. This CDR3 reads CASSFPLAGAADTQYF. The CDR3 coding sequence is TGTGCCAGCAGCTTCCCTCTAGCGGGGGCGGCAGATACGCAGTATTTT.

The V call is TRBV20-1, the J call TRBJ2-3; D call uncertain. Germline V gene sequence: CDR1 DFQATT, CDR2 SNEGSKA (reference sequence). The CDR3 has 10 residues. The CDR3: CSAYRDTQYF. In DNA form, the CDR3 reads TGCAGCGCTTACAGAGATACGCAGTATTTT.

The rearrangement uses TRBV19 and TRBJ2-5; the match to TRBD1 covers 8 bases. The germline V gene encodes CDR1 LNHDA and CDR2 SQIVND (reference sequence). The CDR3 covers 14 residues. V was pared by 6 bases and J by 0 bases, with 3 bases of the junction left unmatched. CDR3 sequence (DNA): TGTGCCAGTAGGGGGGACAGGAACCAAGAGACCCAGTACTTC. Translated, it gives CASRGDRNQETQYF.

V and J are TRBV19 and TRBJ2-1, with 7 nucleotides matching TRBD2. Germline lookup yields CDR1 LNHDA and CDR2 SQIVND (reference sequence). The CDR3 consists of 15 residues. Germline trimming cut 2 bases from V and 3 bases from J; bases unmatched to any gene: 4. The CDR3 coding sequence is TGTGCCAGTAGTATATTGAGGGACTACTACAATGAGCAGTTCTTC. Translated, it gives CASSILRDYYNEQFF.

The rearrangement joins TRBV6-6 to TRBJ1-1; possible D gene TRBD1, 6 bases. In germline, CDR1 is MNHNY, CDR2 SVGAGI (reference sequence). The V and J ends lost 2 bases and 1 base respectively, with 8 bases between them. The CDR3 has 14 residues. The CDR3 loop is CASSYRDKNTEAFF. The CDR3 nucleotides read TGTGCCAGCAGTTACAGGGACAAGAACACTGAAGCTTTCTTT.

The rearrangement links TRBV6-5 to TRBJ2-1; 9 bases line up with TRBD1. There are 13 residues in the CDR3. The germline CDR1 and CDR2 sequences are MNHEY and SVGAGI. Trimming removed 6 bases from V and 6 bases from J; junction bases left unmatched: 3. CDR3 DNA sequence: TGTGCCAGCAGGGACAGGGGAATCAATGAGCAGTTCTTC. Its protein is CASRDRGINEQFF.

J is TRBJ2-1 and V is TRBV12-3 or TRBV12-4; D gene uncertain. The CDR3 has 12 amino acids. Trimming took off 4 bases at V and 10 bases at J, with 11 bases between the two ends. In nucleotides, the CDR3 is TGTGCCAGCAGTTCCTTTCAGGTGGAGCAGTTCTTC. Its translation: CASSSFQVEQFF.

The rearrangement uses TRBV10-3 and TRBJ2-6, with 7 nucleotides matching TRBD2. Germline V gene lookup returns CDR1 ENHRY and CDR2 SYGVKD. The CDR3 has 16 residues. J gave up 0 bases and V 7 bases, and 6 bases lay outside the gene matches. The CDR3 reads CAIKAWEGSGANVLTF. The DNA of the CDR3 is TGTGCCATCAAGGCATGGGAGGGCTCTGGGGCCAACGTCCTGACTTTC.

The chain uses TRBV15 and TRBJ1-1, with D possibly being TRBD1 (5 bases). CDR3 length: 15 residues. The germline gives CDR1 LNHNV, CDR2 YYDKDF (reference sequence). V dropped 3 bases and J dropped 1 base, with 12 bases sitting between them. The CDR3 DNA reads TGTGCCACCAGCAGGTTGACAGCCCGGAACACTGAAGCTTTCTTT. It is translated as CATSRLTARNTEAFF.

The genes are TRBV4-1 and TRBJ1-6; D may be TRBD1 (6 bases). This CDR3 spans 18 amino acids. CDR1 is MGHRA and CDR2 is YSYEKL in the germline V gene. V gave up 0 bases and J gave up 13 bases, with 25 bases separating them. The CDR3 reads CASSQDPISQGLLWPLHF. Here the CDR3 DNA reads TGCGCCAGCAGCCAAGATCCGATTTCGCAGGGGCTCCTCTGGCCCCTCCACTTT.

The chain uses TRBV5-1 and TRBJ2-1; 10 nucleotides agree with TRBD2. This CDR3 contains 16 residues. CDR1 and CDR2 (germline): SGHRS, YFSETQ. Unmatched junction bases numbered 6, after V lost 4 bases and J lost 2 bases. DNA for the CDR3: TGCGCCAGCAGCCAAGGACTAGCGGATCCCTACAATGAGCAGTTCTTC. Its translation is CASSQGLADPYNEQFF.

The chain uses TRBV30 and TRBJ1-1; D is uncertain. This CDR3 region has 14 residues. V lost 5 bases and J lost 1, with 14 bases in between. In germline, CDR1 is GTSNPN, CDR2 SVGIG (reference sequence). In DNA, the CDR3 is TGTGCCTGGCAACCCCCTGGCAGGAACACTGAAGCTTTCTTT. It codes for CAWQPPGRNTEAFF.

The rearrangement uses TRBV10-3 and TRBJ1-3; 7 positions agree with TRBD1. V lost 8 bases, J lost 2 bases, and 6 bases stayed unmatched. Germline CDR1 reads ENHRY; CDR2 reads SYGVKD. The CDR3 length is 14 residues. CDR3 nucleotide sequence: TGTGCCATCTCAAGGGGGCCGGCTGGAAACACCATATATTTT. Translated, it gives CAISRGPAGNTIYF.

J is TRBJ1-5 and V is TRBV6-5; 9 nucleotides align to TRBD1. This CDR3 is built from 13 residues. Germline CDR1 reads MNHEY; CDR2 reads SVGAGI. V lost 7 bases and J lost 6; bases outside the gene matches: 4. The CDR3 region has the DNA TGTGCCAGCACGGACAGGGGAGGTCAGCCCCAGCATTTT. As protein: CASTDRGGQPQHF.

The chain recombines TRBV7-3 with TRBJ1-2; D is possibly TRBD1 (6 bases). Trimming took 5 bases from V and 4 from J, leaving 11 bases between them. Germline V gene data show CDR1 as SGHTA and CDR2 as FQGTGA. This CDR3 contains 13 residues. CDR3 sequence reads: CASSAQGGYGYTF. CDR3 bases: TGTGCCAGCAGCGCACAGGGCGGCTATGGCTACACCTTC.

The rearrangement joins TRBV19 to TRBJ1-5; D unclear. V lost 5 bases to trimming and J lost 3 bases, with 11 bases between them. The CDR3 contains 14 residues. Germline loops: CDR1 LNHDA, CDR2 SQIVND (reference sequence). CDR3 sequence (DNA): TGTGCCAGTAGTCCCCGGGATAACAATCAGCCCCAGCATTTT. Translated, it gives CASSPRDNNQPQHF. The full variable domain, completed using reference TRBV19 and TRBJ1-5, is DGGITQSPKYLFRKEGQNVTLSCEQNLNHDAMYWYRQDPGQGLRLIYYSQIVNDFQKGDIAEGYSVSREKKESFPLTVTSAQKNPTAFYLCASSPRDNNQPQHFGDGTRLSIL.

The chain employs TRBV27 and TRBJ2-1, with 11 bases aligning to TRBD2. This CDR3 has 18 residues. Germline assignment: CDR1 MNHEY and CDR2 SMNVEV (reference sequence). The J segment lost 9 bases and the V segment lost 5 bases, leaving 18 bases of the junction unmatched. CDR3 sequence reads: CASSPPSPIAGGQSEQFF. The CDR3 DNA is TGTGCCAGCAGTCCCCCCTCGCCGATAGCGGGGGGGCAAAGTGAGCAGTTCTTC.

Regarding this clone: In the same sample, other DNA sequences code for this CDR3. The chain joins TRBV27 to TRBJ2-3; D remains ambiguous. The germline V gene encodes CDR1 MNHEY and CDR2 SMNVEV (reference sequence). This CDR3 comprises 13 residues. V was pared by 0 bases and J by 3 bases, with 4 bases between. The CDR3 nucleotides are TGTGCCAGCAGTTTATCGAGGACAGATACGCAGTATTTT. It specifies CASSLSRTDTQYF.

The rearrangement uses TRBV4-2 and TRBJ2-3, with 10 nucleotides matching TRBD2. This CDR3 is 18 amino acids long. Per germline, CDR1 LGHNA and CDR2 YNFKEQ. The trim removed 0 bases at V and 3 bases at J, leaving 9 bases unmatched. CDR3 nucleotide sequence: TGTGCCAGCAGCCAAGATCAGCGGGGGGGATGGGGGACAGATACGCAGTATTTT. This translates into CASSQDQRGGWGTDTQYF.

The chain links TRBV3-1 (or the pseudogene TRBV3-2) to TRBJ2-2; 7 bases line up with TRBD2. The V gene's germline CDR1 is LGHDT and CDR2 YNNKEL (reference sequence). The V segment lost 4 bases and the J segment 6 bases; nucleotides outside the gene matches: 8. This CDR3 spans 15 amino acids. The CDR3 is CASSPPTGGSGELFF. The CDR3 DNA reads TGTGCCAGCAGCCCTCCAACGGGGGGATCCGGGGAGCTGTTTTTT.

CDR3 sequence reads: CASSVLAGMTDTQYF. The CDR3 DNA reads TGCGCCAGCAGTGTACTAGCGGGGATGACAGATACGCAGTATTTT. The V gene is TRBV10-1, the J gene TRBJ2-3, with TRBD2 matching 10 bases. The CDR3 is 15 residues long. After removal of 4 bases from V and 3 bases from J, the junction contained 4 bases not matched to a gene. Germline V gene lookup returns CDR1 WNHNN and CDR2 SYGVQD (reference sequence).

The chain's CDR3 is CASSTGRPLNTEAFF. DNA of the CDR3: TGTGCCAGCAGTACGGGTCGACCGCTGAACACTGAAGCTTTCTTT. The rearrangement links TRBV27 to TRBJ1-1; no clear D gene. This CDR3 comprises 15 residues. Deletions cut 5 bases from V and 0 bases from J, with 13 bases between. Germline CDR1 reads MNHEY; CDR2 reads SMNVEV (reference sequence).

The CDR3 sequence: CASNSGAGQSRGYTF. CDR3 DNA sequence: TGTGCCAGTAATAGTGGGGCAGGGCAATCGCGGGGCTACACCTTC. This chain uses TRBV19 with TRBJ1-2; D perhaps matches TRBD1 (5 bases). This CDR3 comprises 15 residues. Per the germline V gene, CDR1 is LNHDA and CDR2 is SQIVND (reference sequence). Trimming pared 7 bases from V and 8 bases from J, leaving 23 bases between.

As to this clone: Sequence at one end of the junction differs from germline and may be a read error. The chain couples TRBV2 to TRBJ2-3; D call uncertain. Germline values: CDR1 SNHLY, CDR2 FYNNEI. The CDR3 has 14 residues. The CDR3 loop is CASRLASSIDTQYF. CDR3 sequence (DNA): TGTGCCAGCAGACTCGCCAGTAGCATAGATACGCAGTATTTT.

The chain uses TRBV30 and TRBJ2-3, with 8 nucleotides matching TRBD2. V gave up 2 bases and J gave up 4 bases; unmatched junction bases: 8. This CDR3 region has 15 residues. Germline V gives CDR1 GTSNPN, CDR2 SVGIG (reference sequence). CDR3 protein: CAWSQLAGKADTQYF. Here the CDR3 DNA reads TGTGCCTGGAGTCAATTAGCGGGGAAGGCAGATACGCAGTATTTT. Together with reference TRBV30 and TRBJ2-3, the CDR3 gives the full variable domain: SQTIHQWPATLVQPVGSPLSLECTVEGTSNPNLYWYRQAAGRGLQLLFYSVGIGQISSEVPQNLSASRPQDRQFILSSKKLLLSDSGFYLCAWSQLAGKADTQYFGPGTRLTVL.